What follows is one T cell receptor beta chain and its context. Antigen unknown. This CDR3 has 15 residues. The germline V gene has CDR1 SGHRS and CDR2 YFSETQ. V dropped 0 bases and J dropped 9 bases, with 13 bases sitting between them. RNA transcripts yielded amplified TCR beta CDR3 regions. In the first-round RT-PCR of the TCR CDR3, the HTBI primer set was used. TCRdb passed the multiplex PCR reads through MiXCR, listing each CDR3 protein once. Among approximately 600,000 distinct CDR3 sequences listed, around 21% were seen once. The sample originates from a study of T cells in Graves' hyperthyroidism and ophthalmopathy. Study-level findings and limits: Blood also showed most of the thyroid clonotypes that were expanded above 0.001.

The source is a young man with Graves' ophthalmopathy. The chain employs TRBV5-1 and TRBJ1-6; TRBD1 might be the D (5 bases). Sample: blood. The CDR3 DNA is TGCGCCAGCAGCTTGGAAGGAACTGGGGGTTCACCCCTCCACTTT. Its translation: CASSLEGTGGSPLHF.